This T cell receptor (beta chain) was retrieved from a study of blood T cells in healthy people across ages. A J-beta primer mix and a sample-barcoded 5' primer were used in a second PCR of roughly 6 to 11 cycles. TCRdb independently ran MiXCR on the 5' RACE reads; one entry per CDR3 protein. This repertoire shows approximately 700,000 distinct CDR3 sequences, 32% found once; its top ten account for 15%. Trimming removed 7 bases from V and 4 bases from J, with 12 bases in between. This CDR3 comprises 13 residues. The germline V gene has CDR1 LNHNV and CDR2 YYDKDF (reference sequence). V usage is TRBV15 and J usage is TRBJ2-3; D is undetermined. Sequenced sample: blood. The receptor was isolated from a woman at least 80 years old in good health. CDR3 in DNA: TGTGCCACCACGGCGGCTTCCGCAGATACGCAGTATTTT. Translating gives CATTAASADTQYF.